This T cell receptor (beta chain) is drawn from a study of blood T cell repertoires in COVID-19. Study overall: Some COVID-19 samples were acute and others convalescent; all came from the United States, Italy and Spain. Nucleic acid was either cDNA or gDNA, and it came from T cells, B-cell-depleted T cells, or PBMCs.

How the authors handled the data: Using reference gene primer amplification, nucleated cell counts were estimated. Data came from immunoSEQ multiplex PCR; TCRdb stores just in-frame clones and leaves some out. That table supplies the V and J calls and clone size; D and trimming were determined from the DNA. The sample lists some 330,000 clones; about nine tenths were seen once. The V gene end was trimmed by 2 bases and the J gene end by 0 bases; junction bases not matched to a gene: 2. This CDR3 is built from 14 residues. Germline V CDR1 and CDR2: SGHRS, YFSETQ. Sequencing was performed on peripheral blood. This receptor was taken from a young woman with COVID-19, enrolled during active disease. The chain uses TRBV5-1 and TRBJ2-7, with TRBD2 matching 7 bases. CDR3 loop: CASSFGGGSYEQYF. The CDR3 DNA reads as TGCGCCAGCAGCTTTGGCGGGGGCTCCTACGAGCAGTACTTC.